The present T cell receptor (beta chain) was sequenced within a study of shared clonotypes between healthy human individuals. Findings of the study overall: Generation probabilities of non-shared clonotypes were lower (relative to those shared by all four donors).

The CDR3 loop spans 15 amino acids. Germline V gene data show CDR1 as WSHSY and CDR2 as SAAADI. With 3 bases removed from V and 4 bases from J, the gap between germline ends came to 15 bases. The table came from immunoSEQ multiplex PCR; TCRdb's copy has only in-frame clones and leaves some out. The sample lists roughly 720,000 clones, roughly 87% occurring once. As to this clone: Its specificity is unknown.

The chain is built from TRBV10-2 and TRBJ1-2, with a weak D call TRBD1 (5 bases). The sample taken for sequencing was memory CD8+ T cells from PBMCs. This sample's subset: CD45RO+ cells pooled with CCR7-negative TemRA cells. The receptor comes from a man between 18 and 35 years old in good health. Some clones in this sample may be carry-over from other donors' samples. The CDR3 DNA reads as TGCGCCAGCAGTGAATGGGTCGGGGGGTTCTATGGCTACACCTTC. This translates into CASSEWVGGFYGYTF.